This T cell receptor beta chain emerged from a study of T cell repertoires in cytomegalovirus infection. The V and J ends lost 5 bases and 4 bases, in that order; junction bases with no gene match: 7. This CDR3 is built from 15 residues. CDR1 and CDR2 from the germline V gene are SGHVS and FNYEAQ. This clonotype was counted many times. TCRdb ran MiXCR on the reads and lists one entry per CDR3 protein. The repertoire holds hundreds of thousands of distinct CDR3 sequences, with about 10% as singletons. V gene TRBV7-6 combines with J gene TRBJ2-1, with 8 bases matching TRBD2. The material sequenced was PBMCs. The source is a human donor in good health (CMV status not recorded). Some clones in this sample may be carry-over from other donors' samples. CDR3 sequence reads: CASSVPGLGYNEQFF. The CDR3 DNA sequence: TGTGCCAGCAGCGTTCCGGGACTAGGATACAATGAGCAGTTCTTC.